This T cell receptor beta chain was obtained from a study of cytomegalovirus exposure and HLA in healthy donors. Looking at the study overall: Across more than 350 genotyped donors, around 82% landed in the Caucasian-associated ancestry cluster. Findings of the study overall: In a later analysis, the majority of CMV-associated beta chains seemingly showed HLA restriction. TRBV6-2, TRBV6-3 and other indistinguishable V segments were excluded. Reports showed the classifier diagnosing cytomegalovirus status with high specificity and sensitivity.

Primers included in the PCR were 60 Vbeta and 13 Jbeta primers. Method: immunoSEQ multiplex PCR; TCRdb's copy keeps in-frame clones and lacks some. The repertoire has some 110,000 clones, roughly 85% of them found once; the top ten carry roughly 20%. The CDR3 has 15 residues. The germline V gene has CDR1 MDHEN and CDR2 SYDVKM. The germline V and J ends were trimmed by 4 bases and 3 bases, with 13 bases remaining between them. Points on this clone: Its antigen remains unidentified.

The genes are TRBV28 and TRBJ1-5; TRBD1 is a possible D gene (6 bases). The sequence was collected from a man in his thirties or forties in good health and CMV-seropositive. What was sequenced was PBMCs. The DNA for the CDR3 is TGTGCCAGCAGTTCCGACAGGCTTTTCAATCAGCCCCAGCATTTT. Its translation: CASSSDRLFNQPQHF.